These 16 T cell receptor beta chains came from one sample sequenced in a study of human T cells and chemical hapten exposure. From the RACE reads, TCRdb called clonotypes with MiXCR, one entry per CDR3 protein. The sample includes roughly 120,000 distinct CDR3 sequences, approximately 10% of them seen just once. The time point here: healthy volunteer bleed at 2 weeks. Total RNA was extracted from unfractionated whole blood. The specimen sequenced was whole blood. The receptors stem from a male donor in good health. Some clones in this sample may be carry-over from other donors' samples.

About this clonotype: A read error may produce the germline difference seen at one junction end. The chain combines TRBV20-1 with TRBJ2-5; D unresolved. This CDR3 comprises 12 residues. CDR1 and CDR2 from the germline V gene are DFQATT and SNEGSKA (reference sequence). CDR3 bases: TGCAGTGCTAGAGATCAGGTTGAGACCCGGTACTTC. This codes for CSARDQVETRYF.

The table lists this clonotype with a few counts. The chain uses TRBV28 and TRBJ1-6; TRBD1 matches at 8 bases. Trimming at V came to 6 bases and at J to 6 bases, leaving 10 bases not matched to a gene. Germline CDR1 is MDHEN and CDR2 is SYDVKM. The CDR3 covers 16 residues. CDR3 in amino acids: CASRPARGQGNSPLHF. CDR3 bases: TGTGCCAGCAGGCCGGCTCGTGGACAGGGTAATTCACCCCTCCACTTT.

The chain recombines TRBV25-1 with TRBJ2-1; D is tentatively TRBD1 or TRBD2 (5 bases each). The V end was cut by 5 bases, the J end by 1 base, with 24 bases between. Germline values: CDR1 MGHDK, CDR2 SYGVNS. This CDR3 contains 19 residues. CDR3 in amino acids: CASSPGPSFGIRSYNEQFF. CDR3 DNA: TGTGCCAGCAGTCCGGGACCCTCTTTTGGGATTAGGTCCTACAATGAGCAGTTCTTC.

The chain couples TRBV5-1 to TRBJ1-1, with TRBD1 matching over 7 bases. Per the germline V gene, CDR1 is SGHRS and CDR2 is YFSETQ. The CDR3 covers 13 residues. With 7 bases clipped from V and 1 base from J, the junction kept 4 bases outside the gene matches. As DNA, the CDR3 is TGCGCCAGCGTGGGACAGAAGAACACTGAAGCTTTCTTT. As protein: CASVGQKNTEAFF.

The sample holds a few counts of this clonotype. The V call is TRBV6-5, the J call TRBJ1-4; a weak D match, TRBD1 (6 bases). Germline-derived CDR1 and CDR2 are MNHEY and SVGAGI. CDR3 length equals 14 residues. Deletions cut 2 bases from V and 7 bases from J, with 11 bases between. CDR3 residues: CASSYMGGSEKLFF. In DNA, the CDR3 is TGTGCCAGCAGTTACATGGGGGGCTCTGAAAAACTGTTTTTT.

The chain recombines TRBV29-1 with TRBJ2-1; 12 bases map to TRBD2. The CDR3 has 14 residues. V shed 4 bases and J 10 bases; nucleotides not matched to a gene: 8. Germline V gives CDR1 SQVTM, CDR2 ANQGSEA. The CDR3 loop is CSVGGLAGVREQFF. CDR3 bases: TGCAGCGTTGGGGGACTAGCGGGTGTTAGAGAGCAGTTCTTC.

This clonotype was picked up a small number of times. This chain connects TRBV5-1 to TRBJ2-1; 7 nucleotides align to TRBD1. Germline trimming cut 5 bases from V and 4 bases from J; bases unmatched to any gene: 9. CDR1 and CDR2 from the germline V gene are SGHRS and YFSETQ. CDR3 length: 15 residues. The CDR3 nucleotides are TGCGCCAGCAGGCTTGCCCGGGACAGTTACAATGAGCAGTTCTTC. Protein: CASRLARDSYNEQFF.

The gene calls are TRBV3-1 and TRBJ1-1; D is ambiguous. The CDR3 contains 12 residues. Per germline, CDR1 LGHDT and CDR2 YNNKEL (reference sequence). The ends were cut back, 5 bases at V and 4 bases at J, with 8 bases in the middle. In DNA, the CDR3 is TGTGCCAGCAGCAGACTGAGCACTGAAGCTTTCTTT. As protein: CASSRLSTEAFF.

This clonotype was recorded a few times. The V gene is TRBV7-8, the J gene TRBJ1-1; D call uncertain. V lost 3 bases and J 0 bases, leaving 8 bases between the germline ends. This CDR3 spans 14 amino acids. Germline values: CDR1 SGHVS, CDR2 FQNEAQ. CDR3 nucleotides: TGTGCCAGCAGCTTTGCGACCATGAACACTGAAGCTTTCTTT. This encodes CASSFATMNTEAFF.

A few counts support this clonotype. The rearrangement links TRBV6-6 to TRBJ1-1, with 8 bases fitting TRBD1. Trimming at V came to 5 bases and at J to 6 bases, leaving 8 bases not matched to a gene. Germline V gene lookup returns CDR1 MNHNY and CDR2 SVGAGI (reference sequence). This CDR3 comprises 14 residues. CDR3 nucleotides: TGTGCCAGCAGTCCACGACAGGGGTCGGCTGAAGCTTTCTTT. Translation gives CASSPRQGSAEAFF.

This clonotype has only a few counts. The chain has TRBV9 and TRBJ1-5; D remains ambiguous. The germline V gene has CDR1 SGDLS and CDR2 YYNGEE. Trimming pared 0 bases from V and 2 bases from J, leaving 9 bases between. The CDR3 loop spans 15 amino acids. The CDR3 here is CASSVGGKGNQPQHF. Written as DNA, the CDR3 is TGTGCCAGCAGCGTAGGGGGAAAGGGCAATCAGCCCCAGCATTTT.

The V gene is TRBV6-1, the J gene TRBJ1-4; tentatively, D is TRBD1 (5 bases). CDR3 size: 16 residues. Germline V gene sequence: CDR1 MNHNS, CDR2 SASEGT. Between the trimmed V and J ends, which lost 4 bases and 7 bases, there was a span of 19 bases. Written as DNA, the CDR3 is TGTGCCAGCAGTGCCCGCGCAGGGTCCCTTCTTGAAAAACTGTTTTTT. Its translation is CASSARAGSLLEKLFF.

The chain is built from TRBV29-1 and TRBJ2-7, with TRBD1 matching 7 bases. Looked up from germline, CDR1 is SQVTM and CDR2 is ANQGSEA. J lost 2 bases, V lost 6 bases, and 7 bases had no gene match. The length of the CDR3 is 13 residues. CDR3 protein: CSVELGTAYEQYF. The CDR3 nucleotides read TGCAGCGTCGAACTTGGGACAGCCTACGAGCAGTACTTC.

This clonotype was seen many times. The rearrangement uses TRBV9 and TRBJ1-2, with a tentative D call TRBD1 (6 bases). The CDR3 sequence is 15 residues long. The germline V gene has CDR1 SGDLS and CDR2 YYNGEE. V was cut by 7 bases and J by 0 bases, with 16 bases left in between. CDR3 sequence (DNA): TGTGCCAGCGGACCAGGACAGAGAGCTAACTATGGCTACACCTTC. This sequence encodes CASGPGQRANYGYTF.

The genes are TRBV12-3 or TRBV12-4 and TRBJ2-3; D may be TRBD2 (6 bases). The CDR3 consists of 14 residues. Trimming shortened V by 5 bases and J by 4 bases, and 13 bases separated the two germline ends. CDR3 nucleotide sequence: TGTGCCAGCAGTCCCAAGACTAGACCAGATACGCAGTATTTT. This codes for CASSPKTRPDTQYF.

The rearrangement uses TRBV9 and TRBJ1-1; 8 bases align to TRBD1. V lost 0 bases to trimming and J lost 1 base; unmatched junction nucleotides: 8. CDR3 length: 17 residues. Germline-derived CDR1 and CDR2 are SGDLS and YYNGEE. CDR3 region: CASSVDSRTGKNTEAFF. CDR3 in DNA: TGTGCCAGCAGCGTAGACTCCCGGACAGGGAAGAACACTGAAGCTTTCTTT.